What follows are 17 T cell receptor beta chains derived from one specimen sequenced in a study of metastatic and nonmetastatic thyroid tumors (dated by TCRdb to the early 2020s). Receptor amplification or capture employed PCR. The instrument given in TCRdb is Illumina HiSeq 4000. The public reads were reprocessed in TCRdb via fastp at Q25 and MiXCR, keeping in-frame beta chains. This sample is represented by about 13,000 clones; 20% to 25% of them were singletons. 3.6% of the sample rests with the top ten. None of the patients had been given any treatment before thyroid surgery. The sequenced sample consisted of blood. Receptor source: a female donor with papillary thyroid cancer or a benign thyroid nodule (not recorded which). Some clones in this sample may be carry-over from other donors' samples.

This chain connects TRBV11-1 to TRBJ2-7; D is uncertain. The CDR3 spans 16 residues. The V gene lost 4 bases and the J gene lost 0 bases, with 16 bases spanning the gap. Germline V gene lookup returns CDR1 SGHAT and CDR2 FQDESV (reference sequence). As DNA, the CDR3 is TGTGCCAGCAGCTCTATACCATGGGCCAGCTCCTACGAGCAGTACTTC. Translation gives CASSSIPWASSYEQYF.

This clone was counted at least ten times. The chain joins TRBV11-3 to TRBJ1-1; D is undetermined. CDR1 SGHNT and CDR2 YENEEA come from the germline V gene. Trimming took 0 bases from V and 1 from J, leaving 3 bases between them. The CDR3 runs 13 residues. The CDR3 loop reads CASSLERNTEAFF. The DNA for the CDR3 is TGTGCCAGCAGCTTAGAACGGAACACTGAAGCTTTCTTT.

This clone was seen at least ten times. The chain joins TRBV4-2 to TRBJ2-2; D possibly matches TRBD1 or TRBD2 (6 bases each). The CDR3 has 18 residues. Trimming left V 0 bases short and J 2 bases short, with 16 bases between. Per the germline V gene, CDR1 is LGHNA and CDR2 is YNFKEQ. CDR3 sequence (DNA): TGTGCCAGCAGCCAAGATTTAAGCCGGGGGCCCAACACCGGGGAGCTGTTTTTT. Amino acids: CASSQDLSRGPNTGELFF.

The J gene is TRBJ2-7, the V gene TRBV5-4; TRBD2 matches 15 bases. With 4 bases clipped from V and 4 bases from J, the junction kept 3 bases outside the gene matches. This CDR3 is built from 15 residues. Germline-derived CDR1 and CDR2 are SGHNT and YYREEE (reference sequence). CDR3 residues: CASSGGLAGGYEQYF. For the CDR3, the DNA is TGTGCCAGCAGCGGGGGACTAGCGGGAGGATACGAGCAGTACTTC.

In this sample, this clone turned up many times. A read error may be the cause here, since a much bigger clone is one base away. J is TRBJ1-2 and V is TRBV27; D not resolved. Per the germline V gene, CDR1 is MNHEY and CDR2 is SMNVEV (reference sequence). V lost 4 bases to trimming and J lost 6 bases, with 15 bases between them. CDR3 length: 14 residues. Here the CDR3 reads CASSSLAAFHGYTF. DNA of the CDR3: TGTGCCAGCAGTTCTTTGGCGGCCTTCCATGGCTACACCTTC.

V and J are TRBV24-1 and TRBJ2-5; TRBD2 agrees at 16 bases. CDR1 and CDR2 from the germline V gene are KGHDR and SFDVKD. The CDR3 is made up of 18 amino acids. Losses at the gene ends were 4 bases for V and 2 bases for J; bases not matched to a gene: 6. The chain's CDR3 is CATSDRWGLAGGQETQYF. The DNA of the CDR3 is TGTGCCACCAGTGACCGGTGGGGACTAGCGGGGGGGCAAGAGACCCAGTACTTC.

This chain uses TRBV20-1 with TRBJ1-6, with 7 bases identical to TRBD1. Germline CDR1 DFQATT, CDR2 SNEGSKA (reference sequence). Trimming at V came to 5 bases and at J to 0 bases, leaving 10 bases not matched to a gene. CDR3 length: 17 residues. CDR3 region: CSAGDSVTTSYNSPLHF. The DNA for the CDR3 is TGCAGTGCTGGGGACAGCGTTACAACCTCCTATAATTCACCCCTCCACTTT.

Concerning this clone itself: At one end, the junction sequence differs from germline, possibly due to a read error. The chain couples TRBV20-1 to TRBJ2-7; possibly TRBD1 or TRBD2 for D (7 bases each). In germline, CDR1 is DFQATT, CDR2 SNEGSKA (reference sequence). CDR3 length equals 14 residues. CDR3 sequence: CSATTPRGGWEHYF. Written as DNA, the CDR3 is TGCAGTGCGACCACCCCCAGGGGGGGGTGGGAGCATTACTTC.

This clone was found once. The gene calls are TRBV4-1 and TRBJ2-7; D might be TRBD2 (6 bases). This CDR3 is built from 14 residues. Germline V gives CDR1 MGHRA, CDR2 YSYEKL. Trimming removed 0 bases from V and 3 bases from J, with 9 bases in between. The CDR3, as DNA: TGCGCCAGCAGCCAAGATCCCGGGGGCTACGAGCAGTACTTC. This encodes CASSQDPGGYEQYF.

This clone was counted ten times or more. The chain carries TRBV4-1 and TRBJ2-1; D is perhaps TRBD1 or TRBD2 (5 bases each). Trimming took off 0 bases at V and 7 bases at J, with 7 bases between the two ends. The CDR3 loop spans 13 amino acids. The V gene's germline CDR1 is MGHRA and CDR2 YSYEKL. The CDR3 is CASSQDEGNEQFF. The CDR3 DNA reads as TGCGCCAGCAGCCAAGATGAGGGGAATGAGCAGTTCTTC.

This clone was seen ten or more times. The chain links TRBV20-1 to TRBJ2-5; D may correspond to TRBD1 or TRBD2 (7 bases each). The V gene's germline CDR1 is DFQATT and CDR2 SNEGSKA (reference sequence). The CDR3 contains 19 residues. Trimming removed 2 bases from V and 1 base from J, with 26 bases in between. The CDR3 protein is CSARSMQGGTVGVQETQYF. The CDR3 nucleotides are TGCAGTGCTAGATCCATGCAGGGGGGGACAGTTGGCGTCCAAGAGACCCAGTACTTC.

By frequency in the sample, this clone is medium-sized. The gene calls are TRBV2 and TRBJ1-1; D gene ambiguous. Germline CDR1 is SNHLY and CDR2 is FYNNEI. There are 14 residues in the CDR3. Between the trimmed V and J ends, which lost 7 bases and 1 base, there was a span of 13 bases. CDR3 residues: CASNRGGANTEAFF. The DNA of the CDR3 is TGTGCCAGCAACCGTGGAGGAGCGAACACTGAAGCTTTCTTT.

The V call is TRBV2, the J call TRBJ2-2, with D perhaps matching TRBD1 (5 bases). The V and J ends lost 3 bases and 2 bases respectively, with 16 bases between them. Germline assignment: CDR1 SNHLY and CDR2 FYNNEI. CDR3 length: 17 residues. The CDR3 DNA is TGTGCCAGCAGTGATTTAGGGAACAGGCTTAACACCGGGGAGCTGTTTTTT. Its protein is CASSDLGNRLNTGELFF. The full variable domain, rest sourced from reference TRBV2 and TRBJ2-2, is EPEVTQTPSHQVTQMGQEVILRCVPISNHLYFYWYRQILGQKVEFLVSFYNNEISEKSEIFDDQFSVERPDGSNFTLKIRSTKLEDSAMYFCASSDLGNRLNTGELFFGEGSRLTVL.

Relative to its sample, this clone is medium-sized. The CDR3 loop reads CASSKGLAGVDSYEQYV. The DNA of the CDR3 is TGTGCCAGCAGCAAGGGACTAGCGGGAGTGGATTCCTACGAGCAGTACGTC. The chain uses TRBV7-8 and TRBJ2-7; TRBD2 agrees at 14 bases. The length of the CDR3 is 17 residues. CDR1 is SGHVS, CDR2 FQNEAQ, per germline. J was trimmed by 1 base and V by 5 bases; bases with no gene match: 7.

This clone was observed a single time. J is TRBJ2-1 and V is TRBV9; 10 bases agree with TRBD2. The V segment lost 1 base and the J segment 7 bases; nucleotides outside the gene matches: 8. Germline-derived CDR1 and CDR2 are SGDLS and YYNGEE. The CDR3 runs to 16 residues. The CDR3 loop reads CASSVMGGLARNEQFF. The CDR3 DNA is TGTGCCAGCAGCGTAATGGGGGGACTAGCGCGAAATGAGCAGTTCTTC.

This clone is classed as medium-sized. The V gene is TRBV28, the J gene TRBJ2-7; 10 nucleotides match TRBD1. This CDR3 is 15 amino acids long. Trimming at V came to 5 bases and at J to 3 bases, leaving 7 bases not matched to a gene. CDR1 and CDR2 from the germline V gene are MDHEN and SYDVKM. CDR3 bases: TGTGCCAGCAGTCCATCCGGGACAGGGGTCTACGAGCAGTACTTC. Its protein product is CASSPSGTGVYEQYF.

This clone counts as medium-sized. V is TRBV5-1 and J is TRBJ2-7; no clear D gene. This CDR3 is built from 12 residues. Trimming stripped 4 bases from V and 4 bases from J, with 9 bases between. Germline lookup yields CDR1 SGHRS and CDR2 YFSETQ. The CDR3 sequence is CASSTDGYEQYF. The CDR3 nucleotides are TGCGCCAGCAGCACGGACGGGTACGAGCAGTACTTC.